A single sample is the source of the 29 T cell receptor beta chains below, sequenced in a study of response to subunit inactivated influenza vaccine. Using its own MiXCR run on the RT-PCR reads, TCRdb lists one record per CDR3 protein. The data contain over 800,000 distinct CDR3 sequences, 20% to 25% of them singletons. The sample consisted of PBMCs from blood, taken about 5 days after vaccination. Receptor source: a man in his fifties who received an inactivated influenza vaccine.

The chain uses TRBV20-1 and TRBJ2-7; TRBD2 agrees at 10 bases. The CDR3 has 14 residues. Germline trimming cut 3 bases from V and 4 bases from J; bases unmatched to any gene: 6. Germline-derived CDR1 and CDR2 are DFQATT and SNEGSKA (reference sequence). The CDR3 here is CSASRASGGYEQYF. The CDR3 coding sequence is TGCAGTGCTAGTAGGGCTAGCGGGGGATACGAGCAGTACTTC.

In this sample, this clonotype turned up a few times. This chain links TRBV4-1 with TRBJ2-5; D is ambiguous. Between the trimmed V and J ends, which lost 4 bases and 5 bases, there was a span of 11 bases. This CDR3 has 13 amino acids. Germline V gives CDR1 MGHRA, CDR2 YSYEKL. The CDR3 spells CASSRLETETQYF. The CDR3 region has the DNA TGCGCCAGCAGCCGACTCGAAACGGAGACCCAGTACTTC.

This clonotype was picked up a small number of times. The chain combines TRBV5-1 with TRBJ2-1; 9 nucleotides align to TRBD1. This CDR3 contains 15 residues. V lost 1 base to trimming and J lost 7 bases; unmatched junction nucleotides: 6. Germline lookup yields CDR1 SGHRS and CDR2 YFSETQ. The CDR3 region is CASSLRQGGRNEQFF. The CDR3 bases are TGCGCCAGCAGCTTGCGACAGGGGGGGCGAAATGAGCAGTTCTTC.

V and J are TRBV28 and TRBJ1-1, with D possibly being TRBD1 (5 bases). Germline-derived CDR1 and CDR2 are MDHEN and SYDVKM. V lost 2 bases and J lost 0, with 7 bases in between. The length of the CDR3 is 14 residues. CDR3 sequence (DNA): TGTGCCAGCAGTTTAGGGGACCTGAACACTGAAGCTTTCTTT. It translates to CASSLGDLNTEAFF.

The CDR3 DNA follows: TGTGCCAGTAGATCCACTTCGCCATGGGGCTACGAGCAGTACTTC. As protein: CASRSTSPWGYEQYF. J is TRBJ2-7 and V is TRBV19, with D unresolved. The germline V gene has CDR1 LNHDA and CDR2 SQIVND (reference sequence). V gave up 6 bases and J gave up 3 bases, with 18 bases separating them. The CDR3 length is 15 residues.

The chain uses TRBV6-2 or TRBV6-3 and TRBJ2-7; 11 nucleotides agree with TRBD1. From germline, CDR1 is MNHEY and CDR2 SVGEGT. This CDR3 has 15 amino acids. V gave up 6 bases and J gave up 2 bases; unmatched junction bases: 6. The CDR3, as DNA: TGTGCCAGCAGGCCAACGGGACAGGGGGCCTACGAGCAGTACTTC. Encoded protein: CASRPTGQGAYEQYF.

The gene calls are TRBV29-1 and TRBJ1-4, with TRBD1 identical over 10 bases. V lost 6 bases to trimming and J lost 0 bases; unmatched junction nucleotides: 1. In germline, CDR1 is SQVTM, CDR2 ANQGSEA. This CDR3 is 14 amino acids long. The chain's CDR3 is CSVGQGATNEKLFF. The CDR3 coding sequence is TGCAGCGTAGGACAGGGGGCAACTAATGAAAAACTGTTTTTT.

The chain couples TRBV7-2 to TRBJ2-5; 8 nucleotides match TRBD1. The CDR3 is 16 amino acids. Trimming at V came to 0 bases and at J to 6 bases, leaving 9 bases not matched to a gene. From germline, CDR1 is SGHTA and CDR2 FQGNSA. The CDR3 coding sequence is TGTGCCAGCAGCTTAGCAGCTCAGGGGGCTCTTCAGACCCAGTACTTC. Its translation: CASSLAAQGALQTQYF.

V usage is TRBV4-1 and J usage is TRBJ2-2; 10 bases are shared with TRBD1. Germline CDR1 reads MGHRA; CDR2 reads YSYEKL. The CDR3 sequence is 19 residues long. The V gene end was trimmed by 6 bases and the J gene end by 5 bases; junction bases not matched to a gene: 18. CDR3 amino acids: CASRPLFARQGARTGELFF. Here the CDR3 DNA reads TGCGCCAGCAGACCCCTTTTCGCCCGACAGGGGGCGCGTACCGGGGAGCTGTTTTTT.

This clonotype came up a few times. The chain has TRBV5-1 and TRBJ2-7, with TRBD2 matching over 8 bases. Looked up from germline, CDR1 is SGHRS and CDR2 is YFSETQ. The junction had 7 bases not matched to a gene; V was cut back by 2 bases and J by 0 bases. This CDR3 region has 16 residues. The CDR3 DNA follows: TGCGCCAGCAGCTTAGGGCGGGGGGATTCCTCCTACGAGCAGTACTTC. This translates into CASSLGRGDSSYEQYF.

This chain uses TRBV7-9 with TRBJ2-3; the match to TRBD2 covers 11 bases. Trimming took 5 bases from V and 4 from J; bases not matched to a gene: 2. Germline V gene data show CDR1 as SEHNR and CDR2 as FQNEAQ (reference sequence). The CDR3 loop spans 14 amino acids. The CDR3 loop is CASSQGLAADTQYF. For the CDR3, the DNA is TGTGCCAGCAGCCAGGGACTAGCGGCAGATACGCAGTATTTT.

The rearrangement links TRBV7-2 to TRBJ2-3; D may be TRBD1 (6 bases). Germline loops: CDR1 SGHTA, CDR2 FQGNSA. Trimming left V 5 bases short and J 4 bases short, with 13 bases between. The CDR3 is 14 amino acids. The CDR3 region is CASSRIRGPDTQYF. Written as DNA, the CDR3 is TGTGCCAGCAGCAGGATCAGGGGCCCAGATACGCAGTATTTT.

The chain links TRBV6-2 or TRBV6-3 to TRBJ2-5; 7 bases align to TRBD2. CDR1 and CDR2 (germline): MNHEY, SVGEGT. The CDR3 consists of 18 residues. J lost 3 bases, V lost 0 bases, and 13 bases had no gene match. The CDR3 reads CASSYSRAKRGSEETQYF. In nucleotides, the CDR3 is TGTGCCAGCAGTTACTCGAGGGCGAAGCGGGGTAGCGAAGAGACCCAGTACTTC.

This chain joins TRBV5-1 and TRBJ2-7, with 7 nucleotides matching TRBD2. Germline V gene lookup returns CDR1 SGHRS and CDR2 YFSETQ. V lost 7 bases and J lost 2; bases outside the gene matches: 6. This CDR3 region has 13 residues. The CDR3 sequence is CASRAGDPYEQYF. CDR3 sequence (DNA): TGCGCCAGCCGTGCGGGAGATCCCTACGAGCAGTACTTC.

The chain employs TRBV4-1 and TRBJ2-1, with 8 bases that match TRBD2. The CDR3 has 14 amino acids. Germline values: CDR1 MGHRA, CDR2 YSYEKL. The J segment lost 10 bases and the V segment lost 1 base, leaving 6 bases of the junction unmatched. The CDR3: CASSQALTGGEQFF. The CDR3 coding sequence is TGCGCCAGCAGCCAAGCCCTTACGGGGGGGGAGCAGTTCTTC.

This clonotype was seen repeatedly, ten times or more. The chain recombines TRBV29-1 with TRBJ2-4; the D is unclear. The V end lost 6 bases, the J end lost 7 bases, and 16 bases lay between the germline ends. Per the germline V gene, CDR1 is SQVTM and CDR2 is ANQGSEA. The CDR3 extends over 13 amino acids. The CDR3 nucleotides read TGCAGCGTGTGGGTTGGTAGTGGTAACATTCAGTACTTC. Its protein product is CSVWVGSGNIQYF.

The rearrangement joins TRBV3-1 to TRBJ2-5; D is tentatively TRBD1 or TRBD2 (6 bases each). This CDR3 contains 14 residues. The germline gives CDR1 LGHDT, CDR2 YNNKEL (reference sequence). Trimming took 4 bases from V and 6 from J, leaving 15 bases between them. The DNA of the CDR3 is TGTGCCAGCAGCCCCACCCTCGGGGGCCAGACCCAGTACTTC. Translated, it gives CASSPTLGGQTQYF.

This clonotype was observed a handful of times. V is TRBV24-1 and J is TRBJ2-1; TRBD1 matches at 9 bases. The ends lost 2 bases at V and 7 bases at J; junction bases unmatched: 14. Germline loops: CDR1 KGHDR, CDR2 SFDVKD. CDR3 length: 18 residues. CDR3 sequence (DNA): TGTGCCACCAGTGATTCGTCGCTGGGGACAGGGAATTGGAATGAGCAGTTCTTC. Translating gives CATSDSSLGTGNWNEQFF.

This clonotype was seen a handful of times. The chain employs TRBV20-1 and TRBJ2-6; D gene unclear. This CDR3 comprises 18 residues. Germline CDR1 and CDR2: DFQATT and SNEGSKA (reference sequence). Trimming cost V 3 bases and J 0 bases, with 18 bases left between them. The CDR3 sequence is CSASLVGQDHSGANVLTF. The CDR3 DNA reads TGCAGTGCTAGTCTCGTCGGGCAGGATCACTCTGGGGCCAACGTCCTGACTTTC.

The CDR3 here is CSARDPTDGDTEAFF. CDR3 nucleotides: TGCAGTGCTAGAGACCCCACGGATGGGGACACTGAAGCTTTCTTT. This chain joins TRBV20-1 and TRBJ1-1; D gene uncertain. This CDR3 has 15 amino acids. V was cut by 0 bases and J by 3 bases, with 14 bases left in between. The germline V gene has CDR1 DFQATT and CDR2 SNEGSKA (reference sequence).

The CDR3 region is CASNAVAGAHNEQFF. CDR3 DNA: TGCGCCAGCAACGCGGTCGCGGGGGCGCACAATGAGCAGTTCTTC. The chain employs TRBV5-1 and TRBJ2-1, with D possibly being TRBD2 (7 bases). Per the germline V gene, CDR1 is SGHRS and CDR2 is YFSETQ. CDR3 length: 15 amino acids. With 6 bases removed from V and 5 bases from J, the gap between germline ends came to 18 bases.

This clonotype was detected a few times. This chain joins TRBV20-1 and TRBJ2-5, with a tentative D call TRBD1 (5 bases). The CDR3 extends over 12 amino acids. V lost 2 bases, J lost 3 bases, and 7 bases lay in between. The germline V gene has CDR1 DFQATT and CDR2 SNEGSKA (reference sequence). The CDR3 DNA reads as TGCAGTGCTAGAAAAGGGGAAGAGACCCAGTACTTC. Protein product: CSARKGEETQYF.

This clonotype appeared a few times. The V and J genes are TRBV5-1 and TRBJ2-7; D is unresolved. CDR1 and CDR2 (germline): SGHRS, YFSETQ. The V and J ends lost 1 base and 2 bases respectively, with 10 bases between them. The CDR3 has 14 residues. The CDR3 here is CASSLLNAAYEQYF. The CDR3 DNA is TGCGCCAGCAGCTTGTTAAACGCGGCCTACGAGCAGTACTTC.

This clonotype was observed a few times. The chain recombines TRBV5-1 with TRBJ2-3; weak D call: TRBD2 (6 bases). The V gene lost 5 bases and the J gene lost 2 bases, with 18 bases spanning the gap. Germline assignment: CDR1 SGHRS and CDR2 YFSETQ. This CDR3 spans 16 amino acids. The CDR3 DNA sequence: TGCGCCAGCAGACCCGGAGTTGGGCGGGACACAGATACGCAGTATTTT. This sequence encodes CASRPGVGRDTDTQYF. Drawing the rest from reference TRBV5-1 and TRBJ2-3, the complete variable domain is KAGVTQTPRYLIKTRGQQVTLSCSPISGHRSVSWYQQTPGQGLQFLFEYFSETQRNKGNFPGRFSGRQFSNSRSEMNVSTLELGDSALYLCASRPGVGRDTDTQYFGPGTRLTVL.

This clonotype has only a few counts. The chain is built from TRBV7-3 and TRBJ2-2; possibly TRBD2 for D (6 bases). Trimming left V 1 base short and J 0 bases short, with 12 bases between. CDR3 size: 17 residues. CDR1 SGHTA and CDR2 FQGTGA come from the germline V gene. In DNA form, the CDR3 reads TGTGCCAGCAGCTTAAGTATTGGCGGGGCGAACACCGGGGAGCTGTTTTTT. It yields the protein CASSLSIGGANTGELFF.

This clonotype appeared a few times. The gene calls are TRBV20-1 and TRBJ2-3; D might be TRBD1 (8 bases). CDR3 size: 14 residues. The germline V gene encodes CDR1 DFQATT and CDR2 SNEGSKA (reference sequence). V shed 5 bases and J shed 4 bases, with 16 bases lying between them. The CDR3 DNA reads TGCAGTGCTGTCGACAGGGGAGGGTCAGATACGCAGTATTTT. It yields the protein CSAVDRGGSDTQYF.

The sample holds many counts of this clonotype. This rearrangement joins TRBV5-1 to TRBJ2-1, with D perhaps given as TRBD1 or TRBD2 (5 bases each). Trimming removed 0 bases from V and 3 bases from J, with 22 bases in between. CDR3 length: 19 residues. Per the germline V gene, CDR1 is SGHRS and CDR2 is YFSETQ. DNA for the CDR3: TGCGCCAGCAGCTTGGCCCAGGCTGGTCGAGGGGCCGGCTACAATGAGCAGTTCTTC. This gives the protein CASSLAQAGRGAGYNEQFF.

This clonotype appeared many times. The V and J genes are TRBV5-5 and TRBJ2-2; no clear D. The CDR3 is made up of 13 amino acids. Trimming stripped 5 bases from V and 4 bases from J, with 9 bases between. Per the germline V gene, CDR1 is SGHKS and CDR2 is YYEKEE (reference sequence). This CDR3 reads CASSLLPTGELFF. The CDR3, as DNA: TGTGCCAGCAGTTTACTCCCCACCGGGGAGCTGTTTTTT.

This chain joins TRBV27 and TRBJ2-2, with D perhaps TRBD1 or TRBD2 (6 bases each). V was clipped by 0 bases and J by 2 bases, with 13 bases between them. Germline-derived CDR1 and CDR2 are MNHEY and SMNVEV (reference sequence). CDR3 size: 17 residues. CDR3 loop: CASSLSRGVTNTGELFF. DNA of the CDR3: TGTGCCAGCAGTTTATCGAGGGGGGTGACAAACACCGGGGAGCTGTTTTTT.